This TCR beta chain appears in the sequencing data of a study of blood T cell repertoires in COVID-19. Study information: Both acute and convalescent COVID-19 samples were obtained from the United States, Italy and Spain. Sources were T cells, B-cell-depleted T cells, or PBMCs; the material itself was cDNA or gDNA.

Per the original data handling: Nucleated cell number was recorded as an estimate derived from reference gene primer amplification. The method was immunoSEQ multiplex PCR; TCRdb's version includes in-frame clones alone and lacks a portion of them. V and J calls and clone size are given by that table; D and trimming were obtained from the DNA. The repertoire holds 130,000 to 150,000 clones, less than 80% seen once, with roughly 3.4% in the top ten. The CDR3 spans 15 residues. Germline lookup yields CDR1 LNHNV and CDR2 YYDKDF (reference sequence). The junction had 2 bases not matched to a gene; V was cut back by 5 bases and J by 0 bases.

The sample was peripheral blood. This clonotype was sampled from a man aged 55 to 70 with acute or convalescent COVID-19. This chain uses TRBV15 with TRBJ1-3; 9 bases match TRBD1. The CDR3 region is CATSLDRGSGNTIYF. CDR3 DNA: TGTGCCACCAGCTTGGACAGGGGCTCTGGAAACACCATATATTTT. Variable domain in full (rest from reference TRBV15 and TRBJ1-3): DAMVIQNPRYQVTQFGKPVTLSCSQTLNHNVMYWYQQKSSQAPKLLFHYYDKDFNNEADTPDNFQSRRPNTSFCFLDIRSPGLGDTAMYLCATSLDRGSGNTIYFGEGSWLTVV.